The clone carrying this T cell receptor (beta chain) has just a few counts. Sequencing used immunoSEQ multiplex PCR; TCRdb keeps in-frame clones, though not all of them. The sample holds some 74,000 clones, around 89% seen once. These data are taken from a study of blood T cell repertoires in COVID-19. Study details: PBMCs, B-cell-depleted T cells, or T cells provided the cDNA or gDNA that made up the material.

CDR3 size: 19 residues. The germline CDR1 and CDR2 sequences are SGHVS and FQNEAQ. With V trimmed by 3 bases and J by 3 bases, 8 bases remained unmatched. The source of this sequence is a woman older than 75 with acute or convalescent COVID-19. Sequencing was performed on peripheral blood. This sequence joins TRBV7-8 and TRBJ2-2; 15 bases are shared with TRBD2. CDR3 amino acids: CASSFRGLAGGADTGELFF. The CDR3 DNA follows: TGTGCCAGCAGCTTTCGGGGACTAGCGGGAGGAGCCGACACCGGGGAGCTGTTTTTT.